Below are 22 T cell receptor beta chains sequenced from a single sample in a study of T cells in Graves' hyperthyroidism and ophthalmopathy. Amplification of TCR beta CDR3 regions was performed using RNA transcripts as template. During a first-round RT-PCR of the TCR CDR3, the HTBI primer set was used. TCRdb re-analysed the multiplex PCR reads in MiXCR, keeping a single row per CDR3 protein. Here the sample spans around 350,000 distinct CDR3 sequences, 17% being singletons. The sequenced material came from blood. These receptors all come from a woman in her thirties with Graves' hyperthyroidism that later progressed to Graves' ophthalmopathy.

A few counts support this clonotype. J is TRBJ2-7 and V is TRBV27; 7 nucleotides agree with TRBD1. The CDR3 covers 16 residues. The germline V gene has CDR1 MNHEY and CDR2 SMNVEV (reference sequence). Unmatched junction bases numbered 16, after V lost 8 bases and J lost 3 bases. This CDR3 reads CASRIRMGQKYYEQYF. The DNA for the CDR3 is TGTGCCAGCCGAATCCGGATGGGACAGAAGTACTACGAGCAGTACTTC.

CDR3 residues: CAIRKMAGDTGELFF. The CDR3 DNA reads TGTGCCATCAGGAAGATGGCAGGGGACACCGGGGAGCTGTTTTTT. V and J are TRBV10-3 and TRBJ2-2; D is perhaps TRBD1 (6 bases). The V gene's germline CDR1 is ENHRY and CDR2 SYGVKD. V lost 6 bases, J lost 3 bases, and 14 bases lay in between. The CDR3 sequence is 15 residues long.

The V and J genes are TRBV9 and TRBJ1-1; 7 nucleotides match TRBD1. Trimming at V came to 3 bases and at J to 1 base, leaving 6 bases not matched to a gene. The CDR3 totals 15 residues. The germline gives CDR1 SGDLS, CDR2 YYNGEE. CDR3 residues: CASSARGTANTEAFF. The CDR3 coding sequence is TGTGCCAGCAGCGCCCGAGGGACAGCGAACACTGAAGCTTTCTTT.

This clonotype was detected a few times. This sequence joins TRBV7-9 and TRBJ2-3; D is possibly TRBD2 (6 bases). Trimming stripped 0 bases from V and 3 bases from J, with 13 bases between. CDR1 and CDR2 from the germline V gene are SEHNR and FQNEAQ (reference sequence). The CDR3 extends over 16 amino acids. This chain's CDR3 is CASSLARLVETDTQYF. In DNA, the CDR3 is TGTGCCAGCAGCTTAGCCCGACTAGTTGAGACAGATACGCAGTATTTT.

This clonotype was counted a few times. This CDR3 fails to terminate in the conserved phenylalanine or tryptophan, so it likely reflects a read error. The chain is built from TRBV11-3 and TRBJ2-1; no clear D gene. The germline V gene encodes CDR1 SGHNT and CDR2 YENEEA. With 2 bases removed from V and 5 bases from J, the gap between germline ends came to 1 base. This CDR3 region has 11 residues. The CDR3 reads CASSLNNEQFV. The CDR3 DNA reads TGTGCCAGCAGCTTAAACAATGAGCAGTTCGTC.

This clonotype appeared many times. V gene TRBV6-1 combines with J gene TRBJ1-4, with a possible D match to TRBD1 (5 bases). This CDR3 comprises 16 residues. Germline lookup yields CDR1 MNHNS and CDR2 SASEGT. V lost 5 bases and J 0 bases, leaving 13 bases between the germline ends. CDR3 region: CASSPRDVATNEKLFF. The CDR3, as DNA: TGTGCCAGCAGTCCCCGGGACGTTGCAACTAATGAAAAACTGTTTTTT.

This clonotype was detected many times. This chain uses TRBV12-3 or TRBV12-4 with TRBJ1-6; weak D call: TRBD1 (5 bases). The CDR3 spans 14 residues. Trimming took 3 bases from V and 10 from J, leaving 13 bases between them. CDR3 sequence: CASSFSGDGSPLHF. The CDR3 DNA sequence: TGTGCCAGCAGTTTTTCGGGGGATGGGTCACCCCTCCACTTT.

The gene calls are TRBV28 and TRBJ1-3; perhaps TRBD1 as D (6 bases). The CDR3 extends over 17 amino acids. CDR1 and CDR2 from the germline V gene are MDHEN and SYDVKM. Trimming took off 5 bases at V and 1 base at J, with 18 bases between the two ends. DNA of the CDR3: TGTGCCAGCAGTGAGACGAACAGGGCTCGTTCTGGAAACACCATATATTTT. Its protein product is CASSETNRARSGNTIYF.

Ten or more counts support this clonotype. The J gene is TRBJ1-1, the V gene TRBV6-5; 8 nucleotides agree with TRBD1. Germline V gene data show CDR1 as MNHEY and CDR2 as SVGAGI. The CDR3 totals 16 residues. The V and J ends lost 2 bases and 4 bases, in that order; junction bases with no gene match: 9. The CDR3 coding sequence is TGTGCCAGCAGTTACACATACCCCAGGGGGCCCACTGAAGCTTTCTTT. As protein: CASSYTYPRGPTEAFF.

This clonotype was counted ten times or more. This chain joins TRBV5-1 and TRBJ1-1; D may be TRBD1 (6 bases). V lost 1 base to trimming and J lost 3 bases, with 10 bases between them. Looked up from germline, CDR1 is SGHRS and CDR2 is YFSETQ. The CDR3 is 14 amino acids. The CDR3 DNA follows: TGCGCCAGCAGCTTGTATGGGGGCTACACTGAAGCTTTCTTT. Translation: CASSLYGGYTEAFF.

This clonotype was counted many times. The chain has TRBV5-5 and TRBJ2-3; the D is unclear. V lost 4 bases and J lost 4, with 7 bases in between. Germline V gene lookup returns CDR1 SGHKS and CDR2 YYEKEE (reference sequence). There are 12 residues in the CDR3. The CDR3 nucleotides read TGTGCCAGCAGCCCCCTCCCAGATACGCAGTATTTT. This encodes CASSPLPDTQYF.

This clonotype was found many times. The chain is built from TRBV29-1 and TRBJ2-7, with D perhaps matching TRBD1 (8 bases). The CDR3 contains 13 residues. Germline V CDR1 and CDR2: SQVTM, ANQGSEA. V lost 5 bases to trimming and J lost 0 bases, with 11 bases between them. CDR3 nucleotide sequence: TGCAGCGTTACAGGGGGGGACTCCTACGAGCAGTACTTC. Translation gives CSVTGGDSYEQYF.

This clonotype was seen once. The rearrangement links TRBV29-1 to TRBJ1-4; a weak D match, TRBD1 (5 bases). Germline V gene lookup returns CDR1 SQVTM and CDR2 ANQGSEA. The germline V and J ends were trimmed by 4 bases and 8 bases, with 11 bases remaining between them. This CDR3 region has 12 residues. The CDR3 spells CSVGQGEEKLFF. The CDR3 nucleotides are TGCAGCGTTGGGCAGGGAGAGGAAAAACTGTTTTTT.

In its sample, this clonotype was seen many times. The genes are TRBV5-8 and TRBJ2-2; D may be TRBD1 (5 bases). V lost 4 bases and J lost 0, with 13 bases in between. This CDR3 has 16 residues. Germline V CDR1 and CDR2: SGHTS, YDEGEE. CDR3 bases: TGTGCCAGCAGCCCCGAAGGGGTCGCGAACACCGGGGAGCTGTTTTTT. This codes for CASSPEGVANTGELFF.

This clonotype was seen ten or more times. This chain joins TRBV12-3 or TRBV12-4 and TRBJ2-7, with 8 bases identical to TRBD2. V gave up 6 bases and J gave up 6 bases; unmatched junction bases: 7. The CDR3 is 13 amino acids. The CDR3 protein is CASSPQREPEQYF. The CDR3 DNA sequence: TGTGCCAGCAGCCCCCAGCGGGAGCCCGAGCAGTACTTC.

This clonotype was found many times. The J gene is TRBJ1-2, the V gene TRBV11-2; D is possibly TRBD1 (5 bases). The germline V gene encodes CDR1 SGHAT and CDR2 FQNNGV. Trimming removed 2 bases from V and 8 bases from J, with 12 bases in between. The CDR3 has 13 amino acids. The CDR3 bases are TGTGCCAGCAGCTTACTTCAGGAGGGGGGCTACACCTTC. This encodes CASSLLQEGGYTF.

In DNA form, the CDR3 reads TGTGCCAGCAGCTTGGGCCCCCCCACTAGCCATAATGAGCAGTTCTTC. Translated: CASSLGPPTSHNEQFF. V usage is TRBV5-4 and J usage is TRBJ2-1, with TRBD2 as a possible D gene (6 bases). V lost 0 bases and J lost 7, with 17 bases in between. From germline, CDR1 is SGHNT and CDR2 YYREEE (reference sequence). This CDR3 is built from 16 residues. Based on the CDR3 plus reference TRBV5-4 and TRBJ2-1, the full variable domain is ETGVTQSPTHLIKTRGQQVTLRCSSQSGHNTVSWYQQALGQGPQFIFQYYREEENGRGNFPPRFSGLQFPNYSSELNVNALELDDSALYLCASSLGPPTSHNEQFFGPGTRLTVL.

This clonotype was picked up many times. The chain uses TRBV2 and TRBJ2-7, with D possibly TRBD1 on 6 matching bases. The germline gives CDR1 SNHLY, CDR2 FYNNEI. The CDR3 consists of 15 residues. V was cut by 8 bases and J by 5 bases, with 22 bases left in between. CDR3 DNA sequence: TGTGCCAGCCGAGACAGGACTTCTTCGAGGAACGAGCAGTACTTC. As protein: CASRDRTSSRNEQYF.

This clonotype was counted ten times or more. The chain links TRBV28 to TRBJ2-7; D gene uncertain. The V end was cut by 4 bases, the J end by 1 base, with 11 bases between. Germline-derived CDR1 and CDR2 are MDHEN and SYDVKM. The CDR3 is 14 residues long. The CDR3 DNA reads TGTGCCAGCAGTTCCCCCAGAGATTCCTACGAGCAGTACTTC. Amino acids: CASSSPRDSYEQYF.

This clonotype showed up just once. Just one base apart from a much larger clone, this may be a read error. The chain recombines TRBV5-1 with TRBJ2-1; D is undetermined. Germline V lookup: CDR1 SGHRS, CDR2 YFSETQ. This CDR3 region has 13 residues. CDR3 in DNA: TGCGCCAGCAGCTTCGAATCCTGCAATGAGCAGTTCTTC. Translation: CASSFESCNEQFF.

This clonotype was observed at least ten times. The rearrangement joins TRBV10-3 to TRBJ2-2, with 10 bases identical to TRBD2. V gave up 4 bases and J gave up 4 bases; unmatched junction bases: 9. CDR3 length: 17 residues. The germline V gene has CDR1 ENHRY and CDR2 SYGVKD. The CDR3 is CAISAISSGGGTGELFF. The CDR3 nucleotides read TGTGCCATCAGTGCCATTTCTAGCGGGGGAGGCACCGGGGAGCTGTTTTTT.

This clonotype was counted only a few times. CDR3 nucleotide sequence: TGTGCCAGTAGTCCGACCCCGGCGGGGGCGCATGAAAAACTGTTTTTT. Amino acid sequence: CASSPTPAGAHEKLFF. The J gene is TRBJ1-4, the V gene TRBV19, with D maybe TRBD1 (6 bases). Germline values: CDR1 LNHDA, CDR2 SQIVND (reference sequence). CDR3 length: 16 amino acids. The V end lost 5 bases, the J end lost 6 bases, and 19 bases lay between the germline ends.